This T cell receptor (beta chain) was found in a study of T cells in Graves' hyperthyroidism and ophthalmopathy. Amplification targeted TCR beta CDR3 regions from RNA transcripts. TCR CDR3 regions were first amplified by RT-PCR with HTBI primers. Each CDR3 protein gets one entry after TCRdb re-called the multiplex PCR reads with MiXCR. The sample consists of hundreds of thousands of distinct CDR3 sequences, about 14% of them appearing once. This clonotype was seen ten or more times. The CDR3 has 15 amino acids. Between the trimmed V and J ends, which lost 5 bases and 8 bases, there was a span of 18 bases. Germline V gene data show CDR1 as SEHNR and CDR2 as FQNEAQ (reference sequence).

The sample taken for sequencing was blood. The gene calls are TRBV7-9 and TRBJ1-4; D might be TRBD1 (5 bases). The TCR comes from a woman aged 18-35 years with Graves' hyperthyroidism. The CDR3 DNA reads TGTGCCAGCAGCACCCAAAGGGGAGAGGACGAAAAACTGTTTTTT. Translation: CASSTQRGEDEKLFF.